Listed below are T cell receptor beta chains from one sample, sequenced in a study of T cells in Graves' hyperthyroidism and ophthalmopathy. MiXCR, applied by TCRdb to the multiplex PCR reads, yields one record per CDR3 protein. The sample has about 350,000 distinct CDR3 sequences, about a sixth seen once. What was sequenced was blood. These receptors came from a woman in her thirties or forties with Graves' ophthalmopathy. The CDR3 runs from the conserved cysteine through the conserved F or W. D genes are given only for firm matches. Clone size appears in some rows only: once, few, many, or a class for an expanded clone.

>TRBJ2-2|TRBD2|many|TRBV6-1
TGTGCCGGGGGGGAGTTTGCCGGGGAGCTGTTTTTT
CAGGEFAGELFF
>TRBJ2-7|TRBD2|many|TRBV7-3
TGTGCCAGCAGCCTTCGCGGGGGAATCGGTGACGAGCAGTACTTC
CASSLRGGIGDEQYF
>TRBJ2-5|-|many|TRBV5-5
TGTGCCAGCAGCTTGATTATGCTGGCATCTGCGTGGGAGACCCAGTACTTC
CASSLIMLASAWETQYF
>TRBJ1-2|-|-|TRBV6-1
TGTGCCAGCAGGGCGGGGTCGGCAGGGAGCTACACCTTC
CASRAGSAGSYTF
>TRBJ1-1|-|many|TRBV12-3/TRBV12-4
TGTGCCAGCAGAGATGGGCAGGTCCCTGAAGCTTTCTTT
CASRDGQVPEAFF
>TRBJ2-7|-|-|TRBV7-2
TGTGCCAGCAGCTCCCCCCTCACCGAGCAGTACTTC
CASSSPLTEQYF
>TRBJ2-5|TRBD1|many|TRBV18
TGTGCCAGCTCACCTCCGGGACAGGGGGCGGAGACCCAGTACTTC
CASSPPGQGAETQYF
>TRBJ2-5|-|many|TRBV20-1
TGCAGTGCTAGAGATCGGGGACTCCAAGAGACCCAGTACTTC
CSARDRGLQETQYF
>TRBJ1-1|-|many|TRBV28
TGTGCCAGCAGTTTGACTCTCGGGACGGTGGTTGGTGAAGCTTTCTTT
CASSLTLGTVVGEAFF
>TRBJ1-1|TRBD1|many|TRBV5-1
TGCGCCAGCAGTTGGTCCCCGGGACAGATGAACACTGAAGCTTTCTTT
CASSWSPGQMNTEAFF
>TRBJ1-5|-|many|TRBV7-2
TGTGCCAGCAGCTTAGAACAGTATAGCAATCAGCCCCAGCATTTT
CASSLEQYSNQPQHF
>TRBJ1-1|-|many|TRBV5-1
TGCGCCAGCAGCTTGAGATCGATCTCGAACACTGAAGCTTTCTTT
CASSLRSISNTEAFF
>TRBJ2-5|TRBD1|many|TRBV7-2
TGTGCCAGCAGCCACGGACAGGGGGGAGGGCTAGCGTCTGAGACCCAGTACTTC
CASSHGQGGGLASETQYF
>TRBJ2-2|TRBD2|many|TRBV3-1
TGTGCCAGCAGCCATGTTCTGGGTAGCGGGAGGGGAAACACCGGGGAGCTGTTTTTT
CASSHVLGSGRGNTGELFF
>TRBJ1-1|-|-|TRBV11-1
TGTGCCAGCAGCTTACACCTACTAAACACTGAAGCTTTCTTT
CASSLHLLNTEAFF
>TRBJ1-5|TRBD1|-|TRBV12-3/TRBV12-4
TGTGCCAGCAGACTTAGGACAGGGCTCAATCAGCCCCAGCATTTT
CASRLRTGLNQPQHF
>TRBJ2-2|TRBD2|many|TRBV7-9
TGTGCCAGTCTGCAACTAGCGGGATCCGGGGAGCTGTTTTTT
CASLQLAGSGELFF
>TRBJ2-7|-|many|TRBV6-2/TRBV6-3
TGTGCCAGCAACGAGGGACTGGAGTCCTACGAGCAGTACTTC
CASNEGLESYEQYF
>TRBJ1-6|TRBD1|-|TRBV3-1
TGTGCCAGCAGCCAATGGATGGACAGGACGCGACCGGTCAAGTTTTCACCCCTCCACTTT
CASSQWMDRTRPVKFSPLHF
>TRBJ1-3|-|-|TRBV5-4
TGTGCCAGCAGCTTGGATGACGGGGCGGGCTCTGGAAACACCATATATTTT
CASSLDDGAGSGNTIYF
>TRBJ1-1|TRBD1|few|TRBV20-1
TGCAGTGCTTCGGGACAGACAGAAGCTTTCTTT
CSASGQTEAFF
>TRBJ2-7|-|-|TRBV30
TGTGCCTGGAGTGCGACAGCCTACGAGCAGTACTTC
CAWSATAYEQYF
>TRBJ2-7|TRBD1|many|TRBV5-6
TGTGCCAGCAGCCAGCAGGCCGGGACAGCAATCTACGAGCAGTACTTC
CASSQQAGTAIYEQYF
>TRBJ1-1|-|many|TRBV4-3
TGCGCCAGCAGCCCATCGACAGTGAACACTGAAGCTTTCTTT
CASSPSTVNTEAFF
>TRBJ2-5|TRBD1|few|TRBV27
TGTGCCAGCAGTTTGTTACAGGGGCAAGAGACCCAGTACTTC
CASSLLQGQETQYF
>TRBJ1-1|-|many|TRBV19
TGTGCCAGTAGTACCAGGGGTCTATGGATGAACACTGAAGCTTTCTTT
CASSTRGLWMNTEAFF
>TRBJ2-6|-|many|TRBV6-2/TRBV6-3
TGTGCCAGCAGTTACCTAGCGTCGGGGGCCAACGTCCTGACTTTC
CASSYLASGANVLTF
>TRBJ1-2|-|many|TRBV5-1
TGCGCCAGCAGTTTACCCTGGCAGGGGAACTATGGCTACACCTTC
CASSLPWQGNYGYTF
>TRBJ1-1|-|many|TRBV30
TGTGCCTGGAGTCATCTCGGGCAGCCGAACACTGAAGCTTTCTTT
CAWSHLGQPNTEAFF
>TRBJ2-7|-|-|TRBV15
TGTGCCACCAGCAGAGGACCCAGGGACAAACCCTACGAGCAGTACTTC
CATSRGPRDKPYEQYF
>TRBJ2-5|-|once|TRBV30
TGTGCCTGGAGTCCAGCGGCTGTAGAAGAGACCCAGTACTTC
CAWSPAAVEETQYF
>TRBJ2-7|TRBD1|-|TRBV29-1
TGCAGCGTTGATGGGACAGGGGGCGAGCAGTACTTC
CSVDGTGGEQYF
>TRBJ2-3|-|-|TRBV15
TGTGCCACCAGCACCTACCGAATTGGGCGGGCTAGCACAGATACGCAGTATTTT
CATSTYRIGRASTDTQYF
>TRBJ1-2|-|-|TRBV12-3/TRBV12-4
TGTGCCAGCAGGCCCTGGACAGACGACTATGGCTACACCTTC
CASRPWTDDYGYTF
>TRBJ2-7|-|-|TRBV10-1
TGCGCCAGAATCGGGGCGGCTAGGCTGACCGAGCAGTACTTC
CARIGAARLTEQYF
>TRBJ1-1|TRBD1|once|TRBV20-1
TGCAGTGCTCCAGGGGGTTCAGACACTGAAGCTTTCTTT
CSAPGGSDTEAFF
>TRBJ1-5|-|many|TRBV12-5
TGTGCTAAGTTGGTTATTGGGTCGAGCAATCAGCCCCAGCATTTT
CAKLVIGSSNQPQHF
>TRBJ2-5|-|many|TRBV7-9
TGTGCCAGCAGCTTAGCTCTCCAAGAGACCCAGTACTTC
CASSLALQETQYF
>TRBJ2-5|-|many|TRBV7-2
TGTGCCAGCAGACGGACAGTCCAAGAGACCCAGTACTTC
CASRRTVQETQYF
>TRBJ1-2|-|-|TRBV5-5
TGTGCCAGCAGCTTGGACAGGTTTAATGGCTACACCTTC
CASSLDRFNGYTF
>TRBJ1-5|-|once|TRBV6-1
TGTGCCAGCAAACCGCAGGGGACGAACAATCAGCCCCAGCATTTT
CASKPQGTNNQPQHF
>TRBJ1-2|-|-|TRBV6-1
TGTGCCAGCACCCCGGACGGTTCTGTCTATGGCTACACCTTC
CASTPDGSVYGYTF